These T cell receptor beta chains were read from a single sample in a study of cytomegalovirus exposure and HLA in healthy donors. TCRdb keeps only in-frame clones here, not all; method: immunoSEQ multiplex PCR. The table records some 150,000 clones, around 75% of them present only once. The sample taken for sequencing was PBMCs. These receptors all come from a human donor in good health. The CDR3 runs from the conserved cysteine through the conserved F or W. The D gene is left open where the match is weak. A row's size may be missing; if present it is once, few, many or a size class.

TRBD2 . TRBJ2-4 TRBV11-2 CASSPRRREKNIQYF TGTGCCAGCAGCCCCCGAAGGCGGGAGAAAAACATTCAGTACTTC
. . TRBJ2-1 TRBV10-3 CAISERVSSNEQFF TGTGCCATCAGTGAACGGGTTAGCAGCAATGAGCAGTTCTTC
TRBD1 . TRBJ1-6 TRBV6-1 CASSLQGAPGKPLHF TGTGCCAGCAGTCTACAGGGGGCCCCCGGGAAGCCCCTCCACTTT
TRBD2 . TRBJ2-1 TRBV29-1 CSVAGASGNEQFF TGCAGCGTTGCCGGGGCTAGCGGCAATGAGCAGTTCTTC
TRBD1 . TRBJ1-2 TRBV7-6 CASSLTGVERNGYTF TGTGCCAGCAGTTTAACAGGGGTTGAACGCAATGGCTACACCTTC
. . TRBJ1-1 TRBV19 CASSVRDTTEAFF TGTGCCAGTAGTGTCCGGGATACCACTGAAGCTTTCTTT
. . TRBJ2-7 TRBV6-5 CASTSAYEQYF TGTGCCAGCACCAGTGCCTACGAGCAGTACTTC
. . TRBJ2-1 TRBV29-1 CSVGWGAEQFF TGCAGCGTTGGCTGGGGCGCTGAGCAGTTCTTC
TRBD2 . TRBJ2-3 TRBV11-2 CASSKVASGRRDTQYF TGTGCCAGCAGCAAGGTCGCTAGCGGGAGAAGAGATACGCAGTATTTT
TRBD2 . TRBJ2-2 TRBV5-1 CASSPGTSGANTGELFF TGCGCCAGCAGCCCTGGGACTAGCGGCGCGAACACCGGGGAGCTGTTTTTT
. . TRBJ2-1 TRBV19 CASSSRSQGSYNEQFF TGTGCCAGTAGTAGCCGGAGTCAGGGCTCCTACAATGAGCAGTTCTTC
TRBD1 . TRBJ2-3 TRBV28 CASREPGQFTDTQYF TGTGCCAGCAGGGAACCGGGACAGTTCACAGATACGCAGTATTTT
TRBD2 . TRBJ2-7 TRBV7-9 CASETSKDEQYF TGTGCCAGCGAGACTAGCAAGGACGAGCAGTACTTC
TRBD1 . TRBJ2-7 TRBV6-6 CASSIPGQFSEQYF TGTGCCAGCAGTATACCGGGACAGTTTAGTGAGCAGTACTTC
. . TRBJ1-4 TRBV4-1 CASSQAGTPDEKLFF TGCGCCAGCAGCCAGGCCGGGACACCGGATGAAAAACTGTTTTTT
. . TRBJ2-7 TRBV28 CASSPTRRGYEQYF TGTGCCAGCAGTCCGACCAGAAGGGGGTACGAGCAGTACTTC
TRBD2 once TRBJ2-7 TRBV7-2 CASSLASGEPYEQYF TGTGCCAGCAGCTTAGCTAGCGGGGAACCATACGAGCAGTACTTC
. . TRBJ2-7 TRBV28 CASRQRQSSAVYEQYF TGTGCCAGCAGGCAACGACAGTCATCGGCTGTCTACGAGCAGTACTTC
. once TRBJ2-2 TRBV4-2 CASSQDEEGAGTGELFF TGTGCCAGCAGCCAAGATGAGGAGGGGGCCGGCACCGGGGAGCTGTTTTTT
. . TRBJ2-7 TRBV7-9 CASSRESSYEQYF TGTGCCAGCAGCCGAGAAAGCTCCTACGAGCAGTACTTC
TRBD1 . TRBJ2-2 TRBV5-6 CASSPPQYRGGELFF TGTGCCAGCAGCCCCCCACAATACAGGGGCGGGGAGCTGTTTTTT
TRBD2 . TRBJ2-7 TRBV7-8 CASSWGLADYEQYF TGTGCCAGCAGCTGGGGACTAGCAGATTACGAGCAGTACTTC
. few TRBJ2-3 TRBV5-6 CASSLVRDSTDTQYF TGTGCCAGCAGCTTGGTCAGGGATAGCACAGATACGCAGTATTTT
. . TRBJ2-6 TRBV7-6 CASRNGTRNSGANVLTF TGTGCCAGCAGGAATGGGACAAGGAACTCTGGGGCCAACGTCCTGACTTTC